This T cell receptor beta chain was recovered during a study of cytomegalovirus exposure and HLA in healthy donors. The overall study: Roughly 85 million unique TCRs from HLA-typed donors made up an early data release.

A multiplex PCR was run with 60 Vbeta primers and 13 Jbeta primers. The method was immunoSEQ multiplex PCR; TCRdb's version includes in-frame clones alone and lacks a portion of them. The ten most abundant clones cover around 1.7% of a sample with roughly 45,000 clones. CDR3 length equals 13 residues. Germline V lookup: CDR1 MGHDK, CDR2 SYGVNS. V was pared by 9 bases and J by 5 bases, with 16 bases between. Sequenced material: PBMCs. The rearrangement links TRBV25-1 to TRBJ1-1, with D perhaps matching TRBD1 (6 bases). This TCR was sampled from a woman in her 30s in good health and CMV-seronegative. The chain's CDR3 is CASLQGKGTEAFF. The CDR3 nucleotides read TGTGCCAGTCTACAGGGTAAAGGGACTGAAGCTTTCTTT.